This T cell receptor (beta chain) was identified in a study of memory CD4+ T cells and cytomegalovirus serostatus. Some clones are missing from TCRdb's copy, which holds only in-frame ones; the method was immunoSEQ multiplex PCR. The sample has some 65,000 clones; roughly 80% are singletons. Findings and limits, study-wide: CD4+ memory repertoires contained 67 of 164 reported CMV TCRbeta sequences.

Single viable CD3+CD4+CD8-CD45RO+ cells were sorted as the memory CD4+ T cells. Concerning this clone: Its antigen is still unknown.

The origin of this receptor is an adult in good health and CMV-seronegative. Some clones in this sample may be carry-over from other donors' samples. The sample consisted of memory CD4+ T cells from blood.

The CDR3 region has the DNA TGTGCCAGCAGTGTTACAGGGGTGTGGGCGTTTGGCTACACCTTC. Residues: CASSVTGVWAFGYTF. The V call is TRBV28, the J call TRBJ1-2, with 7 bases lining up with TRBD1. The CDR3 loop spans 15 amino acids. Germline V gene sequence: CDR1 MDHEN, CDR2 SYDVKM. The junction had 13 bases not matched to a gene; V was cut back by 5 bases and J by 7 bases.